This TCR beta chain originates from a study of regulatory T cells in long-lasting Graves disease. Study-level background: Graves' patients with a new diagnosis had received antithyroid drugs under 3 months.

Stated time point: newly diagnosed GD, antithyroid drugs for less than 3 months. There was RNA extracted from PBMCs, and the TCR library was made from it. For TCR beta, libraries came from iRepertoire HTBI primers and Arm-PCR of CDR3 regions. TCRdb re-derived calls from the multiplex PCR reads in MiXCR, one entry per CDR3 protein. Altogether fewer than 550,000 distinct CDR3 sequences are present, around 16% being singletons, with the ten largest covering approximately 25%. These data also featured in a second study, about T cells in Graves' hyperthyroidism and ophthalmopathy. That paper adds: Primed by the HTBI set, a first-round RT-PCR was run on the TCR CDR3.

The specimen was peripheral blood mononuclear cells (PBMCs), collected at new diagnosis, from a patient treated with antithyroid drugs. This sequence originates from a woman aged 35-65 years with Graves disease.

The CDR3 nucleotides read TGTGCCAGCAGCTCCACGGGACATCTGTTTTTT. Protein: CASSSTGHLFF. The genes are TRBV5-5 and TRBJ1-4, with D possibly being TRBD1 (6 bases). CDR1 and CDR2 from the germline V gene are SGHKS and YYEKEE (reference sequence). V lost 3 bases to trimming and J lost 14 bases, with 11 bases between them. The CDR3 length is 11 residues.